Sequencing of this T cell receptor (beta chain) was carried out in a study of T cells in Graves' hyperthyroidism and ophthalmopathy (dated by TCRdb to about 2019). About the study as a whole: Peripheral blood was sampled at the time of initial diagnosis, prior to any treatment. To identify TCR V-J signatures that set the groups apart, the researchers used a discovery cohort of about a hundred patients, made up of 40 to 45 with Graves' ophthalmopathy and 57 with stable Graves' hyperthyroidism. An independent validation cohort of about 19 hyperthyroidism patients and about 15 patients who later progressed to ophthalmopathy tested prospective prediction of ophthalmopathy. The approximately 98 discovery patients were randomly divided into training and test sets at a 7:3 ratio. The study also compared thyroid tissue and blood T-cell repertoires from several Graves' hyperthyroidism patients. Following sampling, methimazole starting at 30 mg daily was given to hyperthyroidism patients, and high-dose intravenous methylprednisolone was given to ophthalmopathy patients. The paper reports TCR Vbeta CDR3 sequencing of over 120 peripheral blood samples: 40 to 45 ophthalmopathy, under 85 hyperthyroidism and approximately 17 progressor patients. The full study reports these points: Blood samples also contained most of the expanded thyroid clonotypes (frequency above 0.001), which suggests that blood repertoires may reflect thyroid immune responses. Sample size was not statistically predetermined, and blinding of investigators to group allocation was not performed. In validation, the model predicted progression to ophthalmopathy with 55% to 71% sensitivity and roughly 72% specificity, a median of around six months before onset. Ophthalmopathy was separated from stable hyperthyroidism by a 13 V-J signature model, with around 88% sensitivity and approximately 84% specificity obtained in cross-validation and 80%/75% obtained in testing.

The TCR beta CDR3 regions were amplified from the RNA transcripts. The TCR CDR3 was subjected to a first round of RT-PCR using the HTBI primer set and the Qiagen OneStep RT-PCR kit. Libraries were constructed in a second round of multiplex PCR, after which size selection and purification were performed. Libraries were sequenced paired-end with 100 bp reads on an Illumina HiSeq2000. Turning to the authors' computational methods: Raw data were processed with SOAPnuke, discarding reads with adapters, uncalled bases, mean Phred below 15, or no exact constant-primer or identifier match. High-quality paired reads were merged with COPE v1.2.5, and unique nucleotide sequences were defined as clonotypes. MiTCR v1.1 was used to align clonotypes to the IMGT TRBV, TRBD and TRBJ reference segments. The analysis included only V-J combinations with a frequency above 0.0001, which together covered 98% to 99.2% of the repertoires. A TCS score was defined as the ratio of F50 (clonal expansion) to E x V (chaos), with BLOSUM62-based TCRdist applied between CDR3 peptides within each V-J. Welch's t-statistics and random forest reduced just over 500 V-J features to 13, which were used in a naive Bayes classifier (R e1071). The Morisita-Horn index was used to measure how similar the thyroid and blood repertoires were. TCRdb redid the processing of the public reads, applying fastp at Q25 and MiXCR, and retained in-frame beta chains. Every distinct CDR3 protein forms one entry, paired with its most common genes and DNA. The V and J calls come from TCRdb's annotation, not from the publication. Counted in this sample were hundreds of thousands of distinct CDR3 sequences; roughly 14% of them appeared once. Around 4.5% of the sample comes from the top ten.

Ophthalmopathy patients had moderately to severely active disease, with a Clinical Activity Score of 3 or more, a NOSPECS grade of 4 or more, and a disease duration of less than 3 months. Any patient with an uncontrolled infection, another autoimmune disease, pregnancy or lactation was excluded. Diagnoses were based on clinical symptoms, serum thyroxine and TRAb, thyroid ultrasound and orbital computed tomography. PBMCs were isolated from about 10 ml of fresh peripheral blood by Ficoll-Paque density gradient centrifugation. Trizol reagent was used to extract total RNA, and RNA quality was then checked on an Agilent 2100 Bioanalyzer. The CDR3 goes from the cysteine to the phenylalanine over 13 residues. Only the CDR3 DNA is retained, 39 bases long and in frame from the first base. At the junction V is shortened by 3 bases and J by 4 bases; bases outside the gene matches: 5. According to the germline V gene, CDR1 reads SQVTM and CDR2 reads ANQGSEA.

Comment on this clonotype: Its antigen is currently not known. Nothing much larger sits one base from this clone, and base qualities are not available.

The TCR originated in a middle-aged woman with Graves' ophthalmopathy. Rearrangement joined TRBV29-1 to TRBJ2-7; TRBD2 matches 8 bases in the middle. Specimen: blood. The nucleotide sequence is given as TGCAGCGTTGATTCGGGAGGGAGGTACGAGCAGTACTTC. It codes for CSVDSGGRYEQYF.